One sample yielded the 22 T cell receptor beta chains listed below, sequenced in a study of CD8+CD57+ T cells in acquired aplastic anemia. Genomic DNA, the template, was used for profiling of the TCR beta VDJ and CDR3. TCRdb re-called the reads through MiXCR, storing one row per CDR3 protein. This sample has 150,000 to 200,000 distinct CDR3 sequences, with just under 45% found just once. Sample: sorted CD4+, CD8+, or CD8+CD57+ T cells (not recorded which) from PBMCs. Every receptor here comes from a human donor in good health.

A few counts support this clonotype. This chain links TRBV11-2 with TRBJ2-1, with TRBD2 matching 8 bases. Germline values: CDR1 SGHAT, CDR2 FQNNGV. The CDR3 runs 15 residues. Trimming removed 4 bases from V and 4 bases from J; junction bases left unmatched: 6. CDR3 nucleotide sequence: TGTGCCAGCAGCTCAACCGGGAGGGGATACAATGAGCAGTTCTTC. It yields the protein CASSSTGRGYNEQFF. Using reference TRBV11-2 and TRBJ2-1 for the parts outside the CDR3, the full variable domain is EAGVAQSPRYKIIEKRQSVAFWCNPISGHATLYWYQQILGQGPKLLIQFQNNGVVDDSQLPKDRFSAERLKGVDSTLKIQPAKLEDSAVYLCASSSTGRGYNEQFFGPGTRLTVL.

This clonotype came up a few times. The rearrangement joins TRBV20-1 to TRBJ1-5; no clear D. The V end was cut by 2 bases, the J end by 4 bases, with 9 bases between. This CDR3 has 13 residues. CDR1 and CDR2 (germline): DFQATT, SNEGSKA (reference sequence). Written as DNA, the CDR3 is TGCAGTGCTAGACCTGAAGGGAATCAGCCCCAGCATTTT. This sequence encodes CSARPEGNQPQHF.

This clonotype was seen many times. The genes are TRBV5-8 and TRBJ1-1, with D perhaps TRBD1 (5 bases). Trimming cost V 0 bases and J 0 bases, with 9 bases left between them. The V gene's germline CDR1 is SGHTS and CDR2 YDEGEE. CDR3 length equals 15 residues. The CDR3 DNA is TGTGCCAGCAGCTTGGGGGGGAACCTGAACACTGAAGCTTTCTTT. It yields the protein CASSLGGNLNTEAFF.

The CDR3 loop is CASSLGGTGADTQYF. The CDR3 coding sequence is TGTGCCAGCAGCTTAGGGGGGACAGGGGCAGATACGCAGTATTTT. J is TRBJ2-3 and V is TRBV6-2 or TRBV6-3; 10 positions agree with TRBD1. Germline CDR1 is MNHEY and CDR2 is SVGEGT. Unmatched junction bases numbered 7, after V lost 6 bases and J lost 4 bases. This CDR3 region has 15 residues.

CDR3 sequence reads: CSASMKAGELFF. The DNA of the CDR3 is TGCAGCGCCTCCATGAAGGCCGGGGAGCTGTTTTTT. The rearrangement joins TRBV29-1 to TRBJ2-2; D not resolved. The CDR3 has 12 residues. In germline, CDR1 is SQVTM, CDR2 ANQGSEA. Trimming shortened V by 7 bases and J by 6 bases, and 12 bases separated the two germline ends.

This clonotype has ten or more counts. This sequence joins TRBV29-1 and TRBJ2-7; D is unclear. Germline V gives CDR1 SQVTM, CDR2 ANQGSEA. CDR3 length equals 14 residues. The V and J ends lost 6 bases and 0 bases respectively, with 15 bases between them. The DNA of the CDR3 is TGCAGCGTGTCAGGCAGGACCAACTCCTACGAGCAGTACTTC. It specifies CSVSGRTNSYEQYF.

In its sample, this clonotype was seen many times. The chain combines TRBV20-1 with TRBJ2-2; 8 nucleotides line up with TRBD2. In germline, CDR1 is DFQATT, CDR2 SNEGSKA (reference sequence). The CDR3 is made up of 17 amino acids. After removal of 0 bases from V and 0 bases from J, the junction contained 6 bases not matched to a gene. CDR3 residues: CSARDLSGRPNTGELFF. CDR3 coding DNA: TGCAGTGCTAGAGATCTAAGCGGGAGACCGAACACCGGGGAGCTGTTTTTT.

The CDR3 DNA follows: TGTGCCACCAGCAGAGGACTAGCGGGGGGCCACAATGAGCAGTTCTTC. Its translation is CATSRGLAGGHNEQFF. The V gene is TRBV15, the J gene TRBJ2-1, with TRBD2 matching over 13 bases. CDR1 LNHNV and CDR2 YYDKDF come from the germline V gene (reference sequence). The CDR3 length is 16 residues. The V and J ends lost 1 base and 5 bases, in that order; junction bases with no gene match: 2.

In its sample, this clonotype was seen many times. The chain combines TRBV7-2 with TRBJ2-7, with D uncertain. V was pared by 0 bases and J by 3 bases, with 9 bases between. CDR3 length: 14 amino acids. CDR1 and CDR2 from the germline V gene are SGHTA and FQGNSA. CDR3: CASSLALGIYEQYF. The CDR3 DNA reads TGTGCCAGCAGCTTAGCGCTGGGAATCTACGAGCAGTACTTC.

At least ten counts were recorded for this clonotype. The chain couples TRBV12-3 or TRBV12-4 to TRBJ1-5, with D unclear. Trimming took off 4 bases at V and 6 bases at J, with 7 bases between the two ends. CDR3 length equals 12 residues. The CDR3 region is CASSWGPQPQHF. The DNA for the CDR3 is TGTGCCAGCAGTTGGGGTCCTCAGCCCCAGCATTTT.

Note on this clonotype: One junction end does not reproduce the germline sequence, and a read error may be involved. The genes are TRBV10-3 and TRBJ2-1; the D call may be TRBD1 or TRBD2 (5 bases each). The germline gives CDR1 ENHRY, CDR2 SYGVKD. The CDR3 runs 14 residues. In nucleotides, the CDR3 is TGTGCCATCAAGAGGGGCCCAAGCTACAATGAGCGGTTCTTC. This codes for CAIKRGPSYNERFF.

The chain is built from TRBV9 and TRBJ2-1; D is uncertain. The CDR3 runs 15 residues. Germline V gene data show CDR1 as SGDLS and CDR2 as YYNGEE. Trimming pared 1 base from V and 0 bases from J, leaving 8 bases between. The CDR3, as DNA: TGTGCCAGCAGCGTAATTGGTTCCTCCTACAATGAGCAGTTCTTC. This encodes CASSVIGSSYNEQFF.

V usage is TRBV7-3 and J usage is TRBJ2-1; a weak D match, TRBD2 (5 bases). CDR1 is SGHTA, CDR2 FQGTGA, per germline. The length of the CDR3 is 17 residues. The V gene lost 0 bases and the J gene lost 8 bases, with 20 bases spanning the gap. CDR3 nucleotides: TGTGCCAGCAGCTTAACGACTAACCCCGGTAGTGGGGATGAGCAGTTCTTC. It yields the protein CASSLTTNPGSGDEQFF.

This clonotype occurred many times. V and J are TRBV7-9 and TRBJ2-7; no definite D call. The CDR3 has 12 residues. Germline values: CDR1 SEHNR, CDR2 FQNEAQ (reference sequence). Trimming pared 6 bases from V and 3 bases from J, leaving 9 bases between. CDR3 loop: CASRFTGYEQYF. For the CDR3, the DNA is TGTGCCAGCAGGTTTACCGGCTACGAGCAGTACTTC.

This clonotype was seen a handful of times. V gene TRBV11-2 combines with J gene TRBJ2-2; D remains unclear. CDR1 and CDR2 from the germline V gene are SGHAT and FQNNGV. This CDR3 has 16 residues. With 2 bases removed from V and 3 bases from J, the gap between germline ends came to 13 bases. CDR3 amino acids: CASSLSGRLDTGELFF. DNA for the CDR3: TGTGCCAGCAGCTTATCTGGGCGGTTGGACACCGGGGAGCTGTTTTTT.

The CDR3 protein is CASSPPTGTSGSWETQYF. The CDR3, as DNA: TGTGCCAGCAGTCCCCCGACCGGGACTAGCGGGTCCTGGGAGACCCAGTACTTC. The rearrangement joins TRBV25-1 to TRBJ2-5; 12 bases are a match to TRBD2. CDR3 length: 18 amino acids. V gave up 5 bases and J gave up 5 bases; unmatched junction bases: 15. The germline CDR1 and CDR2 sequences are MGHDK and SYGVNS.

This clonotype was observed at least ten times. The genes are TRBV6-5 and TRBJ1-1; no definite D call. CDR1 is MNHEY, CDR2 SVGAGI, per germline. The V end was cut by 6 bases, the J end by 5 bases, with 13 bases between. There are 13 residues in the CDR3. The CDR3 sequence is CASRGATETEAFF. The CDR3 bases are TGTGCCAGCAGAGGAGCGACCGAGACTGAAGCTTTCTTT.

The CDR3 protein is CASSFRQGGTTNEKLFF. CDR3 coding DNA: TGTGCCAGCAGTTTTAGACAGGGGGGTACAACTAATGAAAAACTGTTTTTT. V usage is TRBV6-5 and J usage is TRBJ1-4; 9 bases agree with TRBD1. J gave up 0 bases and V 4 bases, and 6 bases lay outside the gene matches. CDR3 length: 17 amino acids. Germline CDR1 MNHEY, CDR2 SVGAGI.

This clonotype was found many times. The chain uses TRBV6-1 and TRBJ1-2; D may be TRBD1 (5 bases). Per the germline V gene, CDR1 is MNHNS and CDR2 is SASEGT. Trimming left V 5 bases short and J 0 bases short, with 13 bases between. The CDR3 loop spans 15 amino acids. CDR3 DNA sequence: TGTGCCAGCAGTACACCCCAGGGAGCTAACTATGGCTACACCTTC. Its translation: CASSTPQGANYGYTF.

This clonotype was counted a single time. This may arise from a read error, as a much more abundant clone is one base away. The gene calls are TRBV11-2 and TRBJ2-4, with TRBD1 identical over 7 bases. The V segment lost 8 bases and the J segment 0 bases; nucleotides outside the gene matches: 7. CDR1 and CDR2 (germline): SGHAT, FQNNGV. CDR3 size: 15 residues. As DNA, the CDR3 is TGTGCCAGCGGCCCCAGGGACAGAGCCAAAAACATTCAGTACTTC. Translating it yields CASGPRDRAKNIQYF. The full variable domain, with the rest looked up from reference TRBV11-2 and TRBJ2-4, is EAGVAQSPRYKIIEKRQSVAFWCNPISGHATLYWYQQILGQGPKLLIQFQNNGVVDDSQLPKDRFSAERLKGVDSTLKIQPAKLEDSAVYLCASGPRDRAKNIQYFGAGTRLSVL.

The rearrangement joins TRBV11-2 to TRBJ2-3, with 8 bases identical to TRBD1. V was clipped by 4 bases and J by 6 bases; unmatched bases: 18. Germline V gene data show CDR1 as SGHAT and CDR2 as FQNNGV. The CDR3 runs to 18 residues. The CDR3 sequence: CASSSRTGSSTARDTQYF. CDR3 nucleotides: TGTGCCAGCAGCTCCCGGACAGGGAGTAGCACGGCCAGGGATACGCAGTATTTT.

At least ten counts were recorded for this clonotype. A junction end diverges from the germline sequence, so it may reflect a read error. The CDR3 DNA reads TGTGCTAGCAGCCGACTAGCGGGGGCTTACAATGAGCAGTTCTTC. Translating it yields CASSRLAGAYNEQFF. The chain has TRBV7-7 and TRBJ2-1; TRBD2 agrees at 12 bases. The CDR3 sequence is 15 residues long. The germline V gene encodes CDR1 SSHAT and CDR2 FNYEAQ (reference sequence). Based on the CDR3 plus reference TRBV7-7 and TRBJ2-1, the full variable domain is GAGVSQSPRYKVTKRGQDVTLRCDPISSHATLYWYQQALGQGPEFLTYFNYEAQPDKSGLPSDRFSAERPEGSISTLTIQRTEQRDSAMYRCASSRLAGAYNEQFFGPGTRLTVL.